The 32 T cell receptor beta chains below all came from one sample that was sequenced in a study of shared clonotypes between healthy human individuals. The method was immunoSEQ multiplex PCR; TCRdb's version includes in-frame clones alone and lacks a portion of them. The data contain millions of clones, roughly 95% of them singletons. The naive CD8 fraction comprised CD45RO-negative cells positively selected for CCR7 and excluded terminally differentiated effector memory CD45RA+ cells. The source material was naive CD8+ T cells sorted from blood. The receptor set was obtained from a man aged 18 to 29 in good health.

The chain combines TRBV15 with TRBJ2-1; D possibly matches TRBD1 or TRBD2 (5 bases each). V lost 3 bases to trimming and J lost 16 bases, with 19 bases between them. Per the germline V gene, CDR1 is LNHNV and CDR2 is YYDKDF (reference sequence). The length of the CDR3 is 13 residues. This chain's CDR3 is CATSSPEGTAGFF. The CDR3 region has the DNA TGTGCCACCAGCAGCCCAGAAGGGACGGCTGGTTTCTTC.

The V call is TRBV5-1, the J call TRBJ2-7, with 9 bases lining up with TRBD1. Germline-derived CDR1 and CDR2 are SGHRS and YFSETQ. This CDR3 has 14 residues. Germline trimming cut 0 bases from V and 5 bases from J; bases unmatched to any gene: 3. For the CDR3, the DNA is TGCGCCAGCAGCTTGGACAGGGGGCGCGACGAGCAGTACTTC. Protein sequence: CASSLDRGRDEQYF.

The chain combines TRBV27 with TRBJ2-7; a weak D match, TRBD1 (5 bases). The germline gives CDR1 MNHEY, CDR2 SMNVEV (reference sequence). V dropped 6 bases and J dropped 2 bases, with 11 bases sitting between them. The CDR3 is made up of 13 amino acids. The CDR3 nucleotides are TGTGCCAGCAGGAACAGGATAGCCTACGAGCAGTACTTC. It codes for CASRNRIAYEQYF.

In the case of this clone: Other DNA sequences in the sample encode the same CDR3. V and J are TRBV27 and TRBJ2-1; unclear D gene. The germline V and J ends were trimmed by 5 bases and 2 bases, with 1 base remaining between them. The germline gives CDR1 MNHEY, CDR2 SMNVEV (reference sequence). This CDR3 spans 11 amino acids. CDR3 protein: CASSAYNEQFF. The CDR3 nucleotides are TGTGCCAGCAGTGCCTACAATGAGCAGTTCTTC.

The chain carries TRBV7-9 and TRBJ2-7, with a tentative D call TRBD1 (5 bases). V was clipped by 1 base and J by 5 bases, with 9 bases between them. Germline CDR1 SEHNR, CDR2 FQNEAQ (reference sequence). This CDR3 has 13 residues. The CDR3 nucleotides read TGTGCCAGCAGCTTAGGGGGCTGGGACGAGCAGTACTTC. Its translation: CASSLGGWDEQYF.

The J gene is TRBJ1-6, the V gene TRBV27; 9 bases are a match to TRBD1. This CDR3 has 14 amino acids. Looked up from germline, CDR1 is MNHEY and CDR2 is SMNVEV (reference sequence). V trimming: 5 bases; J trimming: 10 bases; junction bases outside the gene matches: 6. In nucleotides, the CDR3 is TGTGCCAGCAGTCAAGGGACAGGGAGCTCACCCCTCCACTTT. Amino acid sequence: CASSQGTGSSPLHF.

The chain couples TRBV10-3 to TRBJ2-7, with no clear D. Per germline, CDR1 ENHRY and CDR2 SYGVKD. The CDR3 consists of 13 residues. Trimming removed 3 bases at V and 3 bases at J, with 9 bases between. For the CDR3, the DNA is TGTGCCATCAGTGACGAGCCCGGCTACGAGCAGTACTTC. It yields the protein CAISDEPGYEQYF.

The CDR3 spells CASSPRREGGYTF. The CDR3 DNA reads as TGTGCCAGCAGCCCTCGCAGGGAGGGGGGCTACACCTTC. The J gene is TRBJ1-2, the V gene TRBV5-4; perhaps TRBD1 as D (5 bases). The CDR3 extends over 13 amino acids. Per germline, CDR1 SGHNT and CDR2 YYREEE (reference sequence). V gave up 4 bases and J gave up 8 bases, with 15 bases separating them.

The chain couples TRBV11-2 to TRBJ1-1, with a tentative D call TRBD1 (5 bases). The germline V gene has CDR1 SGHAT and CDR2 FQNNGV. V was cut by 0 bases and J by 3 bases, with 14 bases left in between. The length of the CDR3 is 16 residues. For the CDR3, the DNA is TGTGCCAGCAGCTTAGATAACTTGGGGGGGTACACTGAAGCTTTCTTT. Translation: CASSLDNLGGYTEAFF.

This sequence joins TRBV4-1 and TRBJ2-3, with 9 bases identical to TRBD1. The V segment lost 3 bases and the J segment 3 bases; nucleotides outside the gene matches: 19. Germline V lookup: CDR1 MGHRA, CDR2 YSYEKL. The CDR3 covers 20 residues. The CDR3 region is CASSHSSRTGVRPITDTQYF. The CDR3 DNA sequence: TGCGCCAGCAGCCATTCTTCCCGGACAGGGGTCCGTCCAATTACAGATACGCAGTATTTT.

The V call is TRBV4-3, the J call TRBJ1-4; no definite D call. Germline loops: CDR1 LGHNA, CDR2 YSLEER. The V and J ends lost 0 bases and 5 bases respectively, with 16 bases between them. CDR3 length: 17 residues. CDR3 bases: TGCGCCAGCAGCCAAGAACCCGGAACGGCATTGAATGAAAAACTGTTTTTT. It yields the protein CASSQEPGTALNEKLFF.

The chain is built from TRBV15 and TRBJ2-7; D may be TRBD1 or TRBD2 (5 bases each). Germline CDR1 reads LNHNV; CDR2 reads YYDKDF (reference sequence). The CDR3 covers 14 residues. Trimming took 8 bases from V and 0 from J, leaving 14 bases between them. The CDR3 DNA follows: TGTGCCACCGCAACGGGACCCAGCTCCTACGAGCAGTACTTC. Translated: CATATGPSSYEQYF.

This clone was picked up a small number of times. The chain combines TRBV5-6 with TRBJ1-3, with D possibly matching TRBD1 (6 bases). The ends were cut back, 1 base at V and 0 bases at J, with 8 bases in the middle. CDR1 is SGHDT, CDR2 YYEEEE, per germline. CDR3 length: 15 amino acids. The CDR3 spells CASSLQGTSGNTIYF. DNA of the CDR3: TGTGCCAGCAGCTTGCAGGGGACCTCTGGAAACACCATATATTTT. The variable domain in full, with the rest retrieved from reference TRBV5-6 and TRBJ1-3, is DAGVTQSPTHLIKTRGQQVTLRCSPKSGHDTVSWYQQALGQGPQFIFQYYEEEERQRGNFPDRFSGHQFPNYSSELNVNALLLGDSALYLCASSLQGTSGNTIYFGEGSWLTVV.

The genes are TRBV7-2 and TRBJ1-1, with D unresolved. Between the trimmed V and J ends, which lost 2 bases and 4 bases, there was a span of 8 bases. Germline loops: CDR1 SGHTA, CDR2 FQGNSA. The CDR3 has 13 residues. For the CDR3, the DNA is TGTGCCAGCAGCTTACTTACGGCCACTGAAGCTTTCTTT. Translating gives CASSLLTATEAFF.

J is TRBJ1-2 and V is TRBV10-2, with a tentative D call TRBD1 (5 bases). CDR1 is WSHSY, CDR2 SAAADI, per germline. Trimming removed 3 bases from V and 4 bases from J, with 9 bases in between. This CDR3 region has 13 residues. The CDR3 nucleotides are TGCGCCAGCAGTGAAGGGGAGACCTATGGCTACACCTTC. Translation: CASSEGETYGYTF.

The chain employs TRBV4-1 and TRBJ1-4; possibly TRBD1 for D (5 bases). Germline V gene data show CDR1 as MGHRA and CDR2 as YSYEKL. CDR3 length: 14 residues. V was clipped by 4 bases and J by 8 bases, with 14 bases between them. CDR3 bases: TGCGCCAGCAGCCTCGAGGGGATCGGCGAAAAACTGTTTTTT. Its protein product is CASSLEGIGEKLFF.

The genes are TRBV28 and TRBJ1-1, with 8 positions matching TRBD1. Losses at the gene ends were 5 bases for V and 5 bases for J; bases not matched to a gene: 10. CDR1 is MDHEN and CDR2 is SYDVKM in the germline V gene. CDR3 length equals 15 residues. The CDR3 nucleotides are TGTGCCAGCAGTCCCCGCCACGGACAGGGAACTGAAGCTTTCTTT. It encodes CASSPRHGQGTEAFF. Using reference TRBV28 and TRBJ1-1 for the parts outside the CDR3, the full variable domain is DVKVTQSSRYLVKRTGEKVFLECVQDMDHENMFWYRQDPGLGLRLIYFSYDVKMKEKGDIPEGYSVSREKKERFSLILESASTNQTSMYLCASSPRHGQGTEAFFGQGTRLTVV.

The V and J genes are TRBV11-2 and TRBJ2-3, with a tentative D call TRBD1 (7 bases). V shed 1 base and J shed 1 base, with 21 bases lying between them. The CDR3 is 19 residues long. Looked up from germline, CDR1 is SGHAT and CDR2 is FQNNGV. This chain's CDR3 is CASSLGGLRGTARTDTQYF. In DNA, the CDR3 is TGTGCCAGCAGCTTAGGGGGACTCAGGGGGACGGCTCGCACAGATACGCAGTATTTT.

J is TRBJ2-1 and V is TRBV2, with 7 positions matching TRBD2. Germline assignment: CDR1 SNHLY and CDR2 FYNNEI. This CDR3 contains 18 residues. V trimming: 1 base; J trimming: 5 bases; junction bases outside the gene matches: 14. The CDR3 sequence: CASSEVQDAGVWDNEQFF. CDR3 nucleotide sequence: TGTGCCAGCAGTGAAGTACAAGATGCGGGAGTTTGGGACAATGAGCAGTTCTTC.

Remarks on this clone: This sample also contains other DNA sequences that code for the same CDR3. This sequence joins TRBV7-9 and TRBJ2-1; D uncertain. Germline V gene lookup returns CDR1 SEHNR and CDR2 FQNEAQ (reference sequence). The ends were cut back, 3 bases at V and 0 bases at J, with 3 bases in the middle. The CDR3 is 13 residues long. The CDR3 here is CASSFASYNEQFF. In DNA form, the CDR3 reads TGTGCCAGCAGCTTTGCCTCCTACAATGAGCAGTTCTTC.

V and J are TRBV28 and TRBJ2-7, with 7 nucleotides matching TRBD1. Germline-derived CDR1 and CDR2 are MDHEN and SYDVKM. There are 16 residues in the CDR3. The trim removed 6 bases at V and 0 bases at J, leaving 11 bases unmatched. Written as DNA, the CDR3 is TGTGCCAGCAGCCCGGGCCAAGGGACAGACTCCTACGAGCAGTACTTC. This sequence encodes CASSPGQGTDSYEQYF.

The chain carries TRBV10-1 and TRBJ2-7, with TRBD1 matching over 11 bases. The CDR3 loop spans 15 amino acids. CDR1 and CDR2 (germline): WNHNN, SYGVQD (reference sequence). The ends lost 3 bases at V and 6 bases at J; junction bases unmatched: 7. In nucleotides, the CDR3 is TGCGCCAGCAGTGAAGGTGGACAGGGGGCCCTCGAGCAGTACTTC. It is translated as CASSEGGQGALEQYF.

The genes are TRBV19 and TRBJ1-5; tentative D call: TRBD1 (5 bases). Trimming stripped 8 bases from V and 6 bases from J, with 17 bases between. Per the germline V gene, CDR1 is LNHDA and CDR2 is SQIVND (reference sequence). The CDR3 has 14 residues. This CDR3 reads CASDSEGQGQPQHF. CDR3 in DNA: TGTGCCAGTGACTCCGAGGGGCAGGGTCAGCCCCAGCATTTT.

The chain is built from TRBV29-1 and TRBJ1-1, with 7 bases lining up with TRBD1. Looked up from germline, CDR1 is SQVTM and CDR2 is ANQGSEA. V was clipped by 6 bases and J by 1 base; unmatched bases: 2. CDR3 length: 12 residues. The CDR3 is CSVPGGNTEAFF. The CDR3 DNA is TGCAGCGTACCAGGGGGGAACACTGAAGCTTTCTTT. The variable domain in full, completed from reference TRBV29-1 and TRBJ1-1, reads SAVISQKPSRDICQRGTSLTIQCQVDSQVTMMFWYRQQPGQSLTLIATANQGSEATYESGFVIDKFPISRPNLTFSTLTVSNMSPEDSSIYLCSVPGGNTEAFFGQGTRLTVV.

The V gene is TRBV29-1, the J gene TRBJ2-3; D gene uncertain. V shed 1 base and J shed 10 bases, with 21 bases lying between them. The CDR3 length is 15 residues. Germline CDR1 reads SQVTM; CDR2 reads ANQGSEA. Written as DNA, the CDR3 is TGCAGCGTTGAAGGGACGACCCCCCAAGCGCCGGCGCAGTATTTT. Translation: CSVEGTTPQAPAQYF.

V gene TRBV9 combines with J gene TRBJ2-1; 16 bases match TRBD2. Looked up from germline, CDR1 is SGDLS and CDR2 is YYNGEE. The CDR3 consists of 18 residues. With V trimmed by 5 bases and J by 8 bases, 13 bases remained unmatched. CDR3 sequence: CASSGTSGRALYFDEQFF. CDR3 nucleotides: TGTGCCAGCAGTGGGACTAGCGGGAGGGCCCTCTACTTCGATGAGCAGTTCTTC.

Only one count was recorded for this clone. V is TRBV7-9 and J is TRBJ2-5; TRBD1 or TRBD2 may be the D gene (5 bases each). Germline V gene data show CDR1 as SEHNR and CDR2 as FQNEAQ (reference sequence). The CDR3 is 15 amino acids. V dropped 4 bases and J dropped 2 bases, with 14 bases sitting between them. For the CDR3, the DNA is TGTGCCAGCAGCTCTCGGGACGGGCTACAAGAGACCCAGTACTTC. Translating gives CASSSRDGLQETQYF.

The CDR3 spells CASSLPSQDGELFF. CDR3 DNA: TGTGCCAGCAGCTTGCCATCCCAGGACGGGGAGCTGTTTTTT. The V call is TRBV5-4, the J call TRBJ2-2, with D unclear. CDR1 and CDR2 from the germline V gene are SGHNT and YYREEE (reference sequence). CDR3 length equals 14 residues. Trimming shortened V by 1 base and J by 7 bases, and 11 bases separated the two germline ends.

This clone was recorded once. The chain's CDR3 is CASSYFSSGTDTQYF. The DNA for the CDR3 is TGTGCCAGCAGTTACTTTTCTAGCGGCACAGATACGCAGTATTTT. This sequence joins TRBV6-6 and TRBJ2-3, with D perhaps matching TRBD2 (6 bases). The CDR3 spans 15 residues. From germline, CDR1 is MNHNY and CDR2 SVGAGI (reference sequence). Trimming removed 1 base from V and 1 base from J, with 9 bases in between.

This chain joins TRBV6-1 and TRBJ1-5, with D possibly being TRBD1 (5 bases). The germline V and J ends were trimmed by 0 bases and 1 base, with 10 bases remaining between them. The CDR3 extends over 16 amino acids. Germline V gene data show CDR1 as MNHNS and CDR2 as SASEGT. The CDR3 region is CASSEAAWDSNQPQHF. The DNA of the CDR3 is TGTGCCAGCAGTGAAGCGGCATGGGACAGCAATCAGCCCCAGCATTTT.

V is TRBV4-1 and J is TRBJ2-5; D may be TRBD2 (6 bases). V gave up 1 base and J gave up 2 bases, with 14 bases separating them. The CDR3 is 16 residues long. Germline CDR1 is MGHRA and CDR2 is YSYEKL. The CDR3 nucleotides read TGCGCCAGCAGCCAAGTTACGCTGGGGGGACAAGAGACCCAGTACTTC. Its protein is CASSQVTLGGQETQYF.

J is TRBJ2-7 and V is TRBV7-9; D possibly uses TRBD1 or TRBD2 (5 bases each). Germline values: CDR1 SEHNR, CDR2 FQNEAQ (reference sequence). V shed 6 bases and J shed 4 bases, with 13 bases lying between them. The CDR3 consists of 13 residues. Here the CDR3 DNA reads TGTGCCAGCAGGAGGGGCGGTGCATACGAGCAGTACTTC. It translates to CASRRGGAYEQYF. Drawing the rest from reference TRBV7-9 and TRBJ2-7, the complete variable domain is DTGVSQNPRHKITKRGQNVTFRCDPISEHNRLYWYRQTLGQGPEFLTYFQNEAQLEKSRLLSDRFSAERPKGSFSTLEIQRTEQGDSAMYLCASRRGGAYEQYFGPGTRLTVT.